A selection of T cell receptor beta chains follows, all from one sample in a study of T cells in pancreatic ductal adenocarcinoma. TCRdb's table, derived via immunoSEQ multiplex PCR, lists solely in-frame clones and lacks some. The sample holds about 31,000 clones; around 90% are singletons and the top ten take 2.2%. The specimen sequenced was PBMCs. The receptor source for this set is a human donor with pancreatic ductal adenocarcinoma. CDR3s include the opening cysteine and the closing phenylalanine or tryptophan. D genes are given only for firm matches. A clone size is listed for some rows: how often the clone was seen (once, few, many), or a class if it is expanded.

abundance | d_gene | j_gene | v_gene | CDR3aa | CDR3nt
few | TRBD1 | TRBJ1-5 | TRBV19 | CASSSDRVLHQPQHF | TGTGCCAGTAGCTCCGACAGGGTCCTCCATCAGCCCCAGCATTTT
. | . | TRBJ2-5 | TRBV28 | CASTRTFRGQETQYF | TGTGCCAGCACCCGAACGTTCAGGGGCCAAGAGACCCAGTACTTC
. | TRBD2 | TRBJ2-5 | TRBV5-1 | CASSGGLAGGGETQYF | TGCGCCAGCAGCGGGGGACTAGCGGGAGGAGGAGAGACCCAGTACTTC
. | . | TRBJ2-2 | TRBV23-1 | CASSRDFRRETNTGELFF | TGCGCCAGCAGTCGTGATTTTAGGAGGGAAACGAACACCGGGGAGCTGTTTTTT
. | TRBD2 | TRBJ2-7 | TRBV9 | CASSSDGGRSEQYF | TGTGCCAGCAGCTCAGACGGCGGGAGAAGCGAGCAGTACTTC
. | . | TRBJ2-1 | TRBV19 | CASSSMSSYNEQFF | TGTGCCAGTTCCTCGATGAGCTCCTACAATGAGCAGTTCTTC
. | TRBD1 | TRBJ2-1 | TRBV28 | CASSLGTGGYEQFF | TGTGCCAGCAGTCTGGGGACAGGGGGCTATGAGCAGTTCTTC
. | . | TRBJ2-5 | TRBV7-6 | CASSLSGPQYF | TGTGCCAGCAGCTTGAGTGGCCCCCAGTACTTC
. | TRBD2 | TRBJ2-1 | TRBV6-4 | CASGTSVFNEQFF | TGTGCCAGTGGGACTAGCGTTTTCAATGAGCAGTTCTTC
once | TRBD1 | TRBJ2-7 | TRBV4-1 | CASSPRTGIGYEQYF | TGCGCCAGCAGCCCCCGGACAGGGATTGGCTACGAGCAGTACTTC
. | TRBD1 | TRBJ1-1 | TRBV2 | CASSERPRRGTEAFF | TGTGCCAGCAGTGAACGGCCGCGCAGGGGGACTGAAGCTTTCTTT
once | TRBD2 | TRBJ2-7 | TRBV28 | CASSSMTSGIYEQYF | TGTGCCAGCAGTTCAATGACTAGCGGGATCTACGAGCAGTACTTC
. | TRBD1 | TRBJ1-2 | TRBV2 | CASRPGQGGRGYTF | TGTGCCAGCAGGCCGGGACAGGGGGGTCGTGGCTACACCTTC
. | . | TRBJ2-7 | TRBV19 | CASSTGGISYEQYF | TGTGCCAGTAGTACCGGCGGGATAAGCTACGAGCAGTACTTC
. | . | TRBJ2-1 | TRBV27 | CASSLGTHGTRGLNEQFF | TGTGCCAGCAGTTTGGGTACCCACGGGACTCGAGGTCTGAATGAGCAGTTCTTC
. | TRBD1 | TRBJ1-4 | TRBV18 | CASSRPTIGTGSYGEKLFF | TGTGCCAGCTCGAGGCCTACTATCGGGACAGGTAGTTACGGCGAAAAACTGTTTTTT
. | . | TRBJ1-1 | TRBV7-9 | CASSSRDPGTEAFF | TGTGCCAGCAGCTCCAGGGATCCGGGCACTGAAGCTTTCTTT
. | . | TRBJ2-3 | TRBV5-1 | CASSSHRDSRVTDTQYF | TGCGCCAGCAGCTCCCACCGGGACTCCCGTGTCACAGATACGCAGTATTTT
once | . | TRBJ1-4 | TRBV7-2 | CASSRGGAEEKLFF | TGTGCCAGCAGCCGTGGGGGCGCTGAGGAAAAACTGTTTTTT
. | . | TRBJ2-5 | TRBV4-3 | CASSLGVAQETQYF | TGCGCCAGCAGCCTTGGGGTAGCTCAAGAGACCCAGTACTTC
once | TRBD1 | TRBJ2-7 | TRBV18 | CASSLRQGSSYEQYF | TGTGCCAGCTCACTCCGACAGGGAAGCTCCTACGAGCAGTACTTC
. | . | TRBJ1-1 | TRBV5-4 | CASSLKEGVAFF | TGTGCCAGCAGCTTGAAAGAGGGGGTTGCTTTCTTT
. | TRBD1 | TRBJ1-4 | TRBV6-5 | CASSRQGAGEEKLFF | TGTGCCAGCAGTCGACAGGGGGCGGGTGAGGAAAAACTGTTTTTT
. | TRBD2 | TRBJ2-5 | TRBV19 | CASTLRESGETQYF | TGTGCCAGTACTTTGCGGGAGAGTGGGGAGACCCAGTACTTC
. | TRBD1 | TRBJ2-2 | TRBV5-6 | CASSLGATGVFSGELFF | TGTGCCAGCAGCTTGGGCGCGACAGGGGTCTTTAGCGGGGAGCTGTTTTTT
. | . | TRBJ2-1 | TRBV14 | CASSQFPHNEQFF | TGTGCCAGCAGCCAATTCCCCCACAATGAGCAGTTCTTC
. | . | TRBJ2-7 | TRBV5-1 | CASSLVLNSYEQYF | TGCGCCAGCAGCTTGGTGCTAAACTCCTACGAGCAGTACTTC
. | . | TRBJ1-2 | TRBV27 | CAPKGDRPTNNYGYTF | TGTGCCCCTAAGGGAGACAGGCCTACGAATAACTATGGCTACACCTTC
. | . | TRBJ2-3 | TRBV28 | CASSSLGQIFTDTQYF | TGTGCCAGCAGTTCATTGGGACAAATATTCACAGATACGCAGTATTTT
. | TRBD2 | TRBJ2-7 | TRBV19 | CASSSVAGRGYEQYF | TGTGCCAGTAGTTCAGTAGCGGGACGGGGCTACGAGCAGTACTTC
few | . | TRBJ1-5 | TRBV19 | CASSAGTTNQPQHF | TGTGCCAGTAGTGCCGGGACTACTAATCAGCCCCAGCATTTT
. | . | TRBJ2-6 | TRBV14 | CASSQMQRGSGANVLTF | TGTGCCAGCAGCCAAATGCAGAGGGGCTCCGGGGCCAACGTCCTGACTTTC
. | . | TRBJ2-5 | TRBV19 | CASTGQTPETQYF | TGTGCCAGTACCGGACAGACCCCAGAGACCCAGTACTTC
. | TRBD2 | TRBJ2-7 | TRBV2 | CASKETSGSYEQYF | TGTGCCAGCAAAGAGACTAGCGGATCCTACGAGCAGTACTTC
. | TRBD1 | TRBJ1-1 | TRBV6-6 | CASSYSPGGEAFF | TGTGCCAGCAGTTACTCCCCAGGGGGTGAAGCTTTCTTT
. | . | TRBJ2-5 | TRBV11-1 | CASSLERTPQETQYF | TGTGCCAGCAGCTTAGAAAGGACACCGCAAGAGACCCAGTACTTC
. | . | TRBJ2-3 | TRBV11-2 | CASSASGPTDTQYF | TGTGCCAGCAGCGCCTCCGGCCCAACAGATACGCAGTATTTT
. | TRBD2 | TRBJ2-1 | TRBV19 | CASSISSGPPYNEQFF | TGTGCCAGTAGTATCTCTAGCGGCCCCCCCTACAATGAGCAGTTCTTC
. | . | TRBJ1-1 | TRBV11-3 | CASSLGATWNTEAFF | TGTGCCAGCAGCTTAGGGGCGACGTGGAACACTGAAGCTTTCTTT
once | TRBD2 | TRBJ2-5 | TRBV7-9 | CASSLTGLDQETQYF | TGTGCCAGCAGCTTAACCGGACTAGACCAAGAGACCCAGTACTTC
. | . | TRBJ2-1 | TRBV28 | CASLKSGSYNEQFF | TGTGCCAGCTTGAAGAGCGGCTCCTACAATGAGCAGTTCTTC
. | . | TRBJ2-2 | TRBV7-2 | CASSFSLAPGGTGELFF | TGTGCCAGCAGCTTTTCTCTAGCCCCCGGAGGAACCGGGGAGCTGTTTTTT
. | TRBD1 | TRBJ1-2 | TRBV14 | CASSQARDRVYGYTF | TGTGCCAGCAGCCAAGCCCGGGACAGGGTCTATGGCTACACCTTC
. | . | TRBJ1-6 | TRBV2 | CASRETVISPLHF | TGTGCCAGCAGGGAAACAGTGATTTCACCCCTCCACTTT
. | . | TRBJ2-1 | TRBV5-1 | CASSLGGGTYNEQFF | TGCGCCAGCAGCTTAGGAGGGGGGACTTACAATGAGCAGTTCTTC
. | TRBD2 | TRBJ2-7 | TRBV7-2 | CASTREVPYEQYF | TGTGCCAGCACCCGGGAGGTTCCCTACGAGCAGTACTTC
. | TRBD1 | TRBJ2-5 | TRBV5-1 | CASSFTGAQETQYF | TGCGCCAGCAGCTTCACAGGGGCCCAAGAGACCCAGTACTTC
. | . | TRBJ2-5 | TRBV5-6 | CASSLGQQETQYF | TGTGCCAGCAGCTTGGGACAGCAAGAGACCCAGTACTTC
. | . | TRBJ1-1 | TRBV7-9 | CASSLGRSNTEAFF | TGTGCCAGCAGCTTGGGCCGGTCGAACACTGAAGCTTTCTTT
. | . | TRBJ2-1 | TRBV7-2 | CASSSPSGQGHYNEQFF | TGTGCCAGCAGCTCACCCTCGGGGCAGGGGCACTACAATGAGCAGTTCTTC
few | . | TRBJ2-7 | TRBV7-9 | CASSGGVHYEQYF | TGTGCCAGCAGCGGCGGGGTTCACTACGAGCAGTACTTC
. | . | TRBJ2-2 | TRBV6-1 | CASSVRALNTGELFF | TGTGCCAGCAGTGTCCGGGCCCTCAATACCGGGGAGCTGTTTTTT
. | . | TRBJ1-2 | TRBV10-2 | CASSAGGASYGYTF | TGCGCCAGCAGTGCGGGGGGCGCGAGCTATGGCTACACCTTC
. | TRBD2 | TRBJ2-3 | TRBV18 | CASSPPGLATHRVSQITQYF | TGTGCCAGCTCACCACCGGGACTAGCGACACATCGGGTCTCCCAGATCACGCAGTATTTT
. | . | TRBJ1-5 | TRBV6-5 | CASRIDGSNQPQHF | TGTGCCAGCAGGATAGACGGAAGCAATCAGCCCCAGCATTTT
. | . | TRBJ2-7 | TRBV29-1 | CSVGGEMDEQYF | TGCAGCGTTGGAGGGGAAATGGACGAGCAGTACTTC